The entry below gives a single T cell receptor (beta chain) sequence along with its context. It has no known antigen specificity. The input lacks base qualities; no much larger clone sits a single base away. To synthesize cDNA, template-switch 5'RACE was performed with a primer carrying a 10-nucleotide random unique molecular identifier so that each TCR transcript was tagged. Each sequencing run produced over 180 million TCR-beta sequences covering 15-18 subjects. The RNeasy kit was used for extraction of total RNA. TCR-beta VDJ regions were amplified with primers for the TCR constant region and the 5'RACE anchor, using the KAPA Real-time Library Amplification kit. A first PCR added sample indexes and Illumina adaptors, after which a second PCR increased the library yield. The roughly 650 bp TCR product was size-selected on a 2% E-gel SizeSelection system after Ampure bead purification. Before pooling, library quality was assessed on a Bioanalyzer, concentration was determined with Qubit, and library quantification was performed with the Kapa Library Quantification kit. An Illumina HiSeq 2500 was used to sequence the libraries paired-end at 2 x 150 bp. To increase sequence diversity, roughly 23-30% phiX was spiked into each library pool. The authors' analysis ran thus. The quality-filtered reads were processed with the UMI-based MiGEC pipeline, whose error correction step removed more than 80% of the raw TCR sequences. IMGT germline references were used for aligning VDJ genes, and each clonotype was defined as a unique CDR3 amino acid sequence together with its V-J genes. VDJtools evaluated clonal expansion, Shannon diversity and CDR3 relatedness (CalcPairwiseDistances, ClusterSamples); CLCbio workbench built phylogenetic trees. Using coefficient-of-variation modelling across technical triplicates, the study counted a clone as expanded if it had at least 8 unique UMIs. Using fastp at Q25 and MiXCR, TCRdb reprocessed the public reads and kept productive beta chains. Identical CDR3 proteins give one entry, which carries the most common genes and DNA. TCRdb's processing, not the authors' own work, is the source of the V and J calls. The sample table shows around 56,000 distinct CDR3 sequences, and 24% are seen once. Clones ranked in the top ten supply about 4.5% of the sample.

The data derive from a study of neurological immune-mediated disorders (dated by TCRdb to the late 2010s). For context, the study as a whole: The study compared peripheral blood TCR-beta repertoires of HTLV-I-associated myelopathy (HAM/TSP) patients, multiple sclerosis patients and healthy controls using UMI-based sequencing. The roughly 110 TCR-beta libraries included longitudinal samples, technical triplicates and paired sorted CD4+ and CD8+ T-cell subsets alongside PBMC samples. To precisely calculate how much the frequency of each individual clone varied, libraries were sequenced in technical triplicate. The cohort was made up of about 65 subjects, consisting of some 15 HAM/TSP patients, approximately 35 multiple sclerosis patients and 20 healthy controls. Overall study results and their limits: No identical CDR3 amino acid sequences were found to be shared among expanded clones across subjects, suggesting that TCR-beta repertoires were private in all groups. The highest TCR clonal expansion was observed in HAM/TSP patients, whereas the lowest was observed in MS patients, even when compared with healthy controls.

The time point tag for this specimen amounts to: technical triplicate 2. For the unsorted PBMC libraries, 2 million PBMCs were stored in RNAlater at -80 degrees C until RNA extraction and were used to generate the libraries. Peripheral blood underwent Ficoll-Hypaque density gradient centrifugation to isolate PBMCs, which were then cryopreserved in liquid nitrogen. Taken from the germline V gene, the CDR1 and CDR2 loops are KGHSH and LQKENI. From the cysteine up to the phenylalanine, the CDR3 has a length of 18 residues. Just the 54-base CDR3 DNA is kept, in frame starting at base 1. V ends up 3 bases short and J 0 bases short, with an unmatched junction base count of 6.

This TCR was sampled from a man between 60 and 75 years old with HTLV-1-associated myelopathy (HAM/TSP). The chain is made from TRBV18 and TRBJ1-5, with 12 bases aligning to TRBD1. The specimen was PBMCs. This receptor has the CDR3 CASSPGTGGGYSNQPQHF. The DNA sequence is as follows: TGTGCCAGCTCACCTGGGACAGGGGGCGGATATAGCAATCAGCCCCAGCATTTT.